These 26 T cell receptor beta chains were all obtained from the same sample, sequenced in a study of blood T cell repertoires in COVID-19 (TCRdb year 2020). Library construction relied on the immunoSEQ multiplex PCR assay. TCRdb retrieved this table from immuneACCESS and kept in-frame rearrangements only. Not all clones are present; in checked studies, unresolved V genes account for under half, and no reason is known for the remainder. For this sample there are about 350,000 clones; about 90% appear just once. Approximately 3% of the sample is taken by the ten largest. The sequenced material came from PBMCs or T cells enriched from blood (not recorded which). The receptors come from a woman aged 30 to 39 who had recovered from COVID-19.

The DNA for the CDR3 is TGTGCCACCAGTGGAGCGGGACTAGCGGGATCAGATACGCAGTATTTT. Amino acid sequence: CATSGAGLAGSDTQYF. The chain recombines TRBV24-1 with TRBJ2-3, with 13 bases fitting TRBD2. This CDR3 has 16 residues. Trimming took 5 bases from V and 4 from J; bases not matched to a gene: 5. Germline V lookup: CDR1 KGHDR, CDR2 SFDVKD.

The V and J genes are TRBV19 and TRBJ2-2; possibly TRBD2 for D (5 bases). The germline gives CDR1 LNHDA, CDR2 SQIVND (reference sequence). The CDR3 is 13 amino acids. Trimming took 11 bases from V and 1 from J, leaving 11 bases between them. CDR3 sequence reads: CAGGPGNTGELFF. The CDR3 DNA reads as TGTGCCGGAGGCCCGGGGAACACCGGGGAGCTGTTTTTT. Supplemented by reference TRBV19 and TRBJ2-2, the full variable domain reads DGGITQSPKYLFRKEGQNVTLSCEQNLNHDAMYWYRQDPGQGLRLIYYSQIVNDFQKGDIAEGYSVSREKKESFPLTVTSAQKNPTAFYLCAGGPGNTGELFFGEGSRLTVL.

V and J are TRBV10-3 and TRBJ1-5, with 8 bases lining up with TRBD1. This CDR3 has 15 residues. The germline V gene encodes CDR1 ENHRY and CDR2 SYGVKD. With 0 bases clipped from V and 5 bases from J, the junction kept 3 bases outside the gene matches. The CDR3 region is CAISESNRGDQPQHF. CDR3 in DNA: TGTGCCATCAGTGAGTCTAACAGGGGGGATCAGCCCCAGCATTTT.

The V call is TRBV27, the J call TRBJ1-3, with a weak D call TRBD1 (5 bases). The CDR3 loop spans 16 amino acids. The germline V and J ends were trimmed by 0 bases and 0 bases, with 9 bases remaining between them. Germline loops: CDR1 MNHEY, CDR2 SMNVEV (reference sequence). The CDR3 sequence is CASSLSGGYSGNTIYF. The CDR3 DNA is TGTGCCAGCAGTTTATCGGGGGGGTACTCTGGAAACACCATATATTTT.

This clone was seen a single time. This sequence joins TRBV7-8 and TRBJ1-1; 7 bases fit TRBD1. Germline V CDR1 and CDR2: SGHVS, FQNEAQ. The CDR3 has 14 residues. The V gene end was trimmed by 5 bases and the J gene end by 1 base; junction bases not matched to a gene: 4. The CDR3 here is CASSPDRENTEAFF. DNA of the CDR3: TGTGCCAGCAGCCCTGACAGGGAGAACACTGAAGCTTTCTTT.

This chain connects TRBV5-1 to TRBJ2-1; 9 bases map to TRBD2. CDR3 size: 19 residues. Per germline, CDR1 SGHRS and CDR2 YFSETQ. V lost 3 bases, J lost 2 bases, and 15 bases stayed unmatched. CDR3 loop: CASSSLRGRAYSPYNEQFF. For the CDR3, the DNA is TGCGCCAGCAGCTCTCTTCGCGGGAGGGCCTATAGCCCCTACAATGAGCAGTTCTTC.

V and J are TRBV28 and TRBJ1-6; TRBD1 is a possible D gene (5 bases). This CDR3 comprises 15 residues. The germline CDR1 and CDR2 sequences are MDHEN and SYDVKM. Deletions cut 1 base from V and 7 bases from J, with 11 bases between. CDR3 coding DNA: TGTGCCAGCAGTTTATATAGGAAGGGGAATTCACCCCTCCACTTT. This gives the protein CASSLYRKGNSPLHF.

The chain carries TRBV27 and TRBJ2-7, with 7 bases lining up with TRBD1. CDR3 length equals 17 residues. Germline trimming cut 4 bases from V and 2 bases from J; bases unmatched to any gene: 14. Germline V gene lookup returns CDR1 MNHEY and CDR2 SMNVEV (reference sequence). CDR3 sequence (DNA): TGTGCCAGCAGTTCAAACGAAGGACAGGCGAGACCCTACGAGCAGTACTTC. The encoded protein is CASSSNEGQARPYEQYF.

The chain is built from TRBV14 and TRBJ2-5; possible D gene TRBD1, 6 bases. Germline V lookup: CDR1 SGHDN, CDR2 FVKESK. V shed 5 bases and J shed 4 bases, with 11 bases lying between them. The CDR3 runs to 13 residues. The CDR3 nucleotides read TGTGCCAGCAGCAATACAGGGCGAGAGACCCAGTACTTC. Amino acid sequence: CASSNTGRETQYF.

V is TRBV19 and J is TRBJ1-5; D not certain. The CDR3 spans 13 residues. Germline V lookup: CDR1 LNHDA, CDR2 SQIVND (reference sequence). V was trimmed by 3 bases and J by 3 bases, leaving 6 bases between them. The CDR3 DNA sequence: TGTGCCAGTAGTATGGTAGTCAATCAGCCCCAGCATTTT. Protein sequence: CASSMVVNQPQHF.

The chain uses TRBV7-9 and TRBJ2-3, with D possibly being TRBD2 (6 bases). The CDR3 length is 15 residues. CDR1 is SEHNR and CDR2 is FQNEAQ in the germline V gene (reference sequence). V lost 2 bases, J lost 5 bases, and 14 bases lay in between. CDR3 region: CASSLWDFGIDTQYF. The CDR3 nucleotides are TGTGCCAGCAGCTTATGGGACTTCGGGATAGATACGCAGTATTTT.

The rearrangement links TRBV3-1 (or the pseudogene TRBV3-2) to TRBJ2-1; D unresolved. V was pared by 1 base and J by 6 bases, with 7 bases between. The CDR3 has 13 amino acids. Germline V CDR1 and CDR2: LGHDT, YNNKEL (reference sequence). The CDR3 loop reads CASSQVISNEQFF. The CDR3 nucleotides read TGTGCCAGCAGCCAAGTAATTTCCAATGAGCAGTTCTTC.

V is TRBV19 and J is TRBJ1-2; 7 bases fit TRBD1. Per germline, CDR1 LNHDA and CDR2 SQIVND (reference sequence). The CDR3 has 16 residues. V lost 5 bases to trimming and J lost 0 bases; unmatched junction nucleotides: 9. The CDR3 protein is CASSSGTASANYGYTF. In nucleotides, the CDR3 is TGTGCCAGTAGTTCCGGGACAGCTTCAGCTAACTATGGCTACACCTTC.

Only one count was recorded for this clone. The chain links TRBV13 to TRBJ1-2; weak D call: TRBD1 (5 bases). Germline V gives CDR1 PRHDT, CDR2 FYEKMQ (reference sequence). Trimming left V 5 bases short and J 2 bases short, with 21 bases between. The CDR3 length is 17 residues. CDR3 nucleotides: TGTGCCAGCAGCCGTTTCTCGGGGGGATTCGTCAACTATGGCTACACCTTC. This encodes CASSRFSGGFVNYGYTF.

The gene calls are TRBV19 and TRBJ2-7; D remains unclear. Trimming removed 1 base at V and 3 bases at J, with 10 bases between. The germline CDR1 and CDR2 sequences are LNHDA and SQIVND (reference sequence). The CDR3 has 14 amino acids. The DNA for the CDR3 is TGTGCCAGTAGTATAGTTGGCGGTGACTACGAGCAGTACTTC. Translating it yields CASSIVGGDYEQYF.

For the CDR3, the DNA is TGTGCCAGCAGCTCCGGGTTCTACAATGAGCAGTTCTTC. It encodes CASSSGFYNEQFF. The V and J genes are TRBV5-4 and TRBJ2-1, with D hard to call. V dropped 3 bases and J dropped 3 bases, with 7 bases sitting between them. CDR3 length: 13 residues. Germline lookup yields CDR1 SGHNT and CDR2 YYREEE (reference sequence).

The chain is built from TRBV4-1 and TRBJ2-1, with 13 bases identical to TRBD2. The CDR3 runs 14 residues. V was pared by 7 bases and J by 8 bases, with 5 bases of the junction left unmatched. The germline V gene encodes CDR1 MGHRA and CDR2 YSYEKL. CDR3 in DNA: TGCGCCAGCATAACACTAGCGGGAGGGGATGAGCAGTTCTTC. Translating gives CASITLAGGDEQFF.

This chain joins TRBV2 and TRBJ1-4, with D tentatively TRBD1 (6 bases). Trimming pared 4 bases from V and 8 bases from J, leaving 17 bases between. The CDR3 spans 15 residues. Germline CDR1 reads SNHLY; CDR2 reads FYNNEI. CDR3 DNA sequence: TGTGCCAGCAGTGCCCGGCGGGGGGCAGGGGAAAAACTGTTTTTT. This codes for CASSARRGAGEKLFF. Filled out from reference TRBV2 and TRBJ1-4, the complete variable domain reads EPEVTQTPSHQVTQMGQEVILRCVPISNHLYFYWYRQILGQKVEFLVSFYNNEISEKSEIFDDQFSVERPDGSNFTLKIRSTKLEDSAMYFCASSARRGAGEKLFFGSGTQLSVL.

The chain links TRBV30 to TRBJ1-2; D may be TRBD1 (6 bases). Germline values: CDR1 GTSNPN, CDR2 SVGIG (reference sequence). The CDR3 length is 12 residues. V lost 5 bases and J lost 2, with 9 bases in between. The CDR3 here is CAWGQGNYGYTF. CDR3 in DNA: TGTGCCTGGGGTCAGGGGAACTATGGCTACACCTTC.

The rearrangement joins TRBV2 to TRBJ1-6; D remains ambiguous. Per germline, CDR1 SNHLY and CDR2 FYNNEI. This CDR3 contains 14 residues. The V end lost 4 bases, the J end lost 5 bases, and 9 bases lay between the germline ends. CDR3 DNA sequence: TGTGCCAGCAGTGGGCTAGTCAATAATTCACCCCTCCACTTT. Translating it yields CASSGLVNNSPLHF.

This clone appeared once. The rearrangement joins TRBV7-2 to TRBJ2-5; a possible D gene is TRBD2 (5 bases). V gave up 5 bases and J gave up 5 bases, with 6 bases separating them. This CDR3 has 11 amino acids. Germline-derived CDR1 and CDR2 are SGHTA and FQGNSA. The CDR3 DNA follows: TGTGCCAGCAGCCGAGGGGAGACCCAGTACTTC. Its protein is CASSRGETQYF.

The CDR3: CASSLFSLVGEGETQYF. The CDR3 DNA follows: TGTGCCAGCAGCTTATTTTCACTGGTAGGGGAGGGAGAGACCCAGTACTTC. The chain links TRBV7-9 to TRBJ2-5; TRBD2 matches 7 bases. Trimming at V came to 2 bases and at J to 4 bases, leaving 13 bases not matched to a gene. This CDR3 has 17 amino acids. In germline, CDR1 is SEHNR, CDR2 FQNEAQ (reference sequence). The full variable domain, completed using reference TRBV7-9 and TRBJ2-5, is DTGVSQNPRHKITKRGQNVTFRCDPISEHNRLYWYRQTLGQGPEFLTYFQNEAQLEKSRLLSDRFSAERPKGSFSTLEIQRTEQGDSAMYLCASSLFSLVGEGETQYFGPGTRLLVL.

The chain employs TRBV4-1 and TRBJ2-5, with TRBD2 identical over 7 bases. This CDR3 has 16 amino acids. Germline CDR1 and CDR2: MGHRA and YSYEKL. Losses at the gene ends were 2 bases for V and 7 bases for J; bases not matched to a gene: 13. CDR3 region: CASSQSPGLPPGTQYF. The CDR3, as DNA: TGCGCCAGCAGCCAAAGTCCGGGACTACCACCGGGGACCCAGTACTTC.

The chain has TRBV4-2 and TRBJ2-5; TRBD2 matches 9 bases. There are 17 residues in the CDR3. V was pared by 1 base and J by 5 bases, with 11 bases of the junction left unmatched. Germline V CDR1 and CDR2: LGHNA, YNFKEQ. CDR3 region: CASSQGARGGRAETQYF. The CDR3 nucleotides are TGTGCCAGCAGCCAAGGGGCGCGGGGCGGGAGGGCGGAGACCCAGTACTTC.

V usage is TRBV4-1 and J usage is TRBJ2-1; TRBD2 might be the D (6 bases). V was clipped by 0 bases and J by 7 bases, with 22 bases between them. The germline V gene has CDR1 MGHRA and CDR2 YSYEKL. This CDR3 is built from 18 residues. In nucleotides, the CDR3 is TGCGCCAGCAGCCAAGACCTCGCGGGACTCCCTAGAGGAAATGAGCAGTTCTTC. This codes for CASSQDLAGLPRGNEQFF.

The chain is built from TRBV28 and TRBJ2-7, with D perhaps TRBD1 (7 bases). Trimming pared 3 bases from V and 5 bases from J, leaving 14 bases between. This CDR3 spans 14 amino acids. The germline V gene encodes CDR1 MDHEN and CDR2 SYDVKM. The CDR3 sequence: CASSFPRGVHEQYF. The CDR3 DNA is TGTGCCAGCAGTTTCCCCAGGGGGGTGCACGAGCAGTACTTC. The variable domain in full, completed from reference TRBV28 and TRBJ2-7, reads DVKVTQSSRYLVKRTGEKVFLECVQDMDHENMFWYRQDPGLGLRLIYFSYDVKMKEKGDIPEGYSVSREKKERFSLILESASTNQTSMYLCASSFPRGVHEQYFGPGTRLTVT.